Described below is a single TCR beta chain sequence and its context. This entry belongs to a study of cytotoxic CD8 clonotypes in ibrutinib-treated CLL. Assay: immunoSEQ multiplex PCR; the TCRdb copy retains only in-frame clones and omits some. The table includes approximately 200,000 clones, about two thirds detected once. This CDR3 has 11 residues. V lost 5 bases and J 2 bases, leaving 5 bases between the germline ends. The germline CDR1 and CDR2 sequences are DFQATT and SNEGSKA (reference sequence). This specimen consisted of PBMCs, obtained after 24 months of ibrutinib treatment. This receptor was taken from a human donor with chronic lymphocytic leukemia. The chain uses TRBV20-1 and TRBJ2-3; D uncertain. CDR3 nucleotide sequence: TGCAGTGCTGTCACCACAGATACGCAGTATTTT. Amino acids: CSAVTTDTQYF.